The clone carrying this T cell receptor (beta chain) turned up a few times. Its cognate antigen is unknown. Profiling relied on immunoSEQ multiplex PCR, and the TCRdb table lists in-frame clones only, not all of them. Of approximately 150,000 clones listed, about 89% are singletons. This record comes from a study of T cell responses to AZD1222 COVID-19 vaccine. Study results and limitations: Following two doses of AZD1222, Spike-specific TCR breadth and depth rose. White British people made up most donors, females outnumbered males, and clonal diversity was possibly underestimated.

V was trimmed by 6 bases and J by 7 bases, leaving 7 bases between them. CDR1 is LNHDA, CDR2 SQIVND, per germline (reference sequence). The CDR3 has 11 residues. The TCR was taken from an adult who received the MenACWY meningococcal vaccine as a control. The sequences come from peripheral blood, collected 28 days after the second dose of the MenACWY control vaccine. The chain has TRBV19 and TRBJ2-1; D possibly corresponds to TRBD1 (5 bases). CDR3 DNA: TGTGCCAGTAGAGACAGAAATGAGCAGTTCTTC. Its translation is CASRDRNEQFF.